This entry lists 20 T cell receptor beta chains sequenced from one sample in a study of cytotoxic CD8 clonotypes in ibrutinib-treated CLL. Libraries were prepared by immunoSEQ multiplex PCR; TCRdb keeps only in-frame clonotypes and omits some of them. Found here are 150,000 or so clones, around 84% of them singletons; the top ten hold about 2.1%. Sequences were derived from PBMCs, sampled after 12 months of ibrutinib treatment. These receptors were collected from a human donor with chronic lymphocytic leukemia.

The rearrangement joins TRBV28 to TRBJ2-1; possibly TRBD2 for D (5 bases). There are 14 residues in the CDR3. CDR1 is MDHEN, CDR2 SYDVKM, per germline. V dropped 7 bases and J dropped 0 bases, with 10 bases sitting between them. The CDR3 nucleotides are TGTGCCAGCACCTTAACTAGCTCCTACAATGAGCAGTTCTTC. Its protein product is CASTLTSSYNEQFF.

This clone appeared once. V is TRBV28 and J is TRBJ1-5, with 9 bases that match TRBD1. V lost 6 bases to trimming and J lost 6 bases; unmatched junction nucleotides: 6. Germline V gene data show CDR1 as MDHEN and CDR2 as SYDVKM. This CDR3 region has 14 residues. The CDR3 sequence is CASSPGTGFQPQHF. CDR3 nucleotides: TGTGCCAGCAGCCCCGGGACAGGGTTTCAGCCCCAGCATTTT.

The chain is built from TRBV4-2 and TRBJ2-1; maybe TRBD2 (6 bases). In germline, CDR1 is LGHNA, CDR2 YNFKEQ. V lost 0 bases and J lost 4, with 13 bases in between. The CDR3 runs 16 residues. DNA for the CDR3: TGTGCCAGCAGCCAAGAAGGTTCCAGCGGGTACAATGAGCAGTTCTTC. It translates to CASSQEGSSGYNEQFF.

The J gene is TRBJ1-2, the V gene TRBV4-3; D not resolved. From germline, CDR1 is LGHNA and CDR2 YSLEER. With 0 bases removed from V and 0 bases from J, the gap between germline ends came to 8 bases. The CDR3 spans 15 residues. CDR3 bases: TGCGCCAGCAGCCAAGAGCGGTCCTCTAACTATGGCTACACCTTC. This codes for CASSQERSSNYGYTF.

This chain joins TRBV7-2 and TRBJ2-7; weak D call: TRBD2 (5 bases). The V gene lost 1 base and the J gene lost 1 base, with 11 bases spanning the gap. This CDR3 comprises 15 residues. Looked up from germline, CDR1 is SGHTA and CDR2 is FQGNSA. As DNA, the CDR3 is TGTGCCAGCAGCTTAGAAGCTAGCCGTTCCTACGAGCAGTACTTC. It codes for CASSLEASRSYEQYF.

This sequence joins TRBV19 and TRBJ1-1; no definite D call. V lost 4 bases and J 0 bases, leaving 6 bases between the germline ends. The CDR3 consists of 13 residues. Per the germline V gene, CDR1 is LNHDA and CDR2 is SQIVND (reference sequence). CDR3 residues: CASSNQVNTEAFF. CDR3 DNA sequence: TGTGCCAGTAGTAACCAGGTGAACACTGAAGCTTTCTTT.

The chain uses TRBV4-2 and TRBJ2-1; TRBD2 agrees at 7 bases. Trimming at V came to 4 bases and at J to 0 bases, leaving 15 bases not matched to a gene. The CDR3 contains 19 residues. Germline CDR1 is LGHNA and CDR2 is YNFKEQ. The DNA of the CDR3 is TGTGCCAGCAGCCCTCGGAAGACTAGCTCCTCAAGCTCCTACAATGAGCAGTTCTTC. This codes for CASSPRKTSSSSSYNEQFF.

V usage is TRBV7-9 and J usage is TRBJ1-1; D is undetermined. Trimming stripped 5 bases from V and 1 base from J, with 20 bases between. Germline loops: CDR1 SEHNR, CDR2 FQNEAQ (reference sequence). The CDR3 is made up of 17 amino acids. CDR3 in amino acids: CASSHDGVRRQNTEAFF. The CDR3 DNA follows: TGTGCCAGCAGCCATGACGGCGTAAGACGGCAGAACACTGAAGCTTTCTTT. Full variable domain (remainder filled in from reference TRBV7-9 and TRBJ1-1): DTGVSQNPRHKITKRGQNVTFRCDPISEHNRLYWYRQTLGQGPEFLTYFQNEAQLEKSRLLSDRFSAERPKGSFSTLEIQRTEQGDSAMYLCASSHDGVRRQNTEAFFGQGTRLTVV.

This clone was found a few times. The CDR3 DNA is TGTGCCAGCAGTTCGGCGTTAGGGCTGTTTTTT. As protein: CASSSALGLFF. The chain carries TRBV6-5 and TRBJ2-2, with no clear D. Looked up from germline, CDR1 is MNHEY and CDR2 is SVGAGI. This CDR3 region has 11 residues. V shed 4 bases and J shed 13 bases, with 10 bases lying between them.

About this clone itself: The same CDR3 also results from other DNA sequences found in this sample. The chain carries TRBV5-6 and TRBJ1-5, with unresolved D. The V gene's germline CDR1 is SGHDT and CDR2 YYEEEE. V was shortened by 4 bases and J by 4 bases, with 6 bases between the two germline ends. The CDR3 sequence is 12 residues long. The chain's CDR3 is CASSLANQPQHF. The CDR3 bases are TGTGCCAGCAGCCTCGCTAATCAGCCCCAGCATTTT.

The CDR3 bases are TGTGCCAGCAGACCGCCGGGGCTGATATCTGGAAACACCATATATTTT. This codes for CASRPPGLISGNTIYF. The V and J genes are TRBV28 and TRBJ1-3, with D possibly TRBD1 on 5 matching bases. Trimming took 6 bases from V and 1 from J, leaving 16 bases between them. Per germline, CDR1 MDHEN and CDR2 SYDVKM. CDR3 length equals 16 residues.

This chain joins TRBV30 and TRBJ2-3; D may match TRBD1 or TRBD2 (7 bases each). The CDR3 is made up of 11 amino acids. CDR1 GTSNPN and CDR2 SVGIG come from the germline V gene (reference sequence). The germline V and J ends were trimmed by 5 bases and 13 bases, with 16 bases remaining between them. CDR3 amino acids: CAWGGSGGEYF. The CDR3 region has the DNA TGTGCCTGGGGTGGTTCAGGGGGGGAGTATTTT.

In this sample, this clone turned up a few times. V is TRBV19 and J is TRBJ1-5; a weak D match, TRBD1 (6 bases). This CDR3 is 14 amino acids long. Trimming stripped 6 bases from V and 0 bases from J, with 9 bases between. Germline CDR1 is LNHDA and CDR2 is SQIVND (reference sequence). CDR3 nucleotide sequence: TGTGCCAGTAGACAGGGAATTAGCAATCAGCCCCAGCATTTT. Encoded protein: CASRQGISNQPQHF.

This chain uses TRBV28 with TRBJ1-2; weak D call: TRBD1 (5 bases). The CDR3 has 14 amino acids. The V end was cut by 3 bases, the J end by 2 bases, with 10 bases between. The germline CDR1 and CDR2 sequences are MDHEN and SYDVKM. In DNA, the CDR3 is TGTGCCAGCAGTTTGACCAGGGAAAACTATGGCTACACCTTC. This codes for CASSLTRENYGYTF.

The chain has TRBV5-1 and TRBJ1-6; the match to TRBD1 covers 7 bases. Trimming cost V 4 bases and J 6 bases; bases outside gene matches: 4. The germline gives CDR1 SGHRS, CDR2 YFSETQ. CDR3 length: 14 amino acids. The CDR3 spells CASSDDRANSPLHF. Written as DNA, the CDR3 is TGCGCCAGCAGCGACGACAGGGCTAATTCACCCCTCCACTTT. Looking up the rest from reference TRBV5-1 and TRBJ1-6 gives the full variable domain: KAGVTQTPRYLIKTRGQQVTLSCSPISGHRSVSWYQQTPGQGLQFLFEYFSETQRNKGNFPGRFSGRQFSNSRSEMNVSTLELGDSALYLCASSDDRANSPLHFGNGTRLTVT.

V gene TRBV7-8 combines with J gene TRBJ1-5; TRBD1 is a possible D gene (5 bases). The CDR3 runs to 15 residues. V dropped 2 bases and J dropped 4 bases, with 12 bases sitting between them. CDR1 is SGHVS, CDR2 FQNEAQ, per germline. The CDR3 DNA reads TGTGCCAGCAGCTTAACCCGGGGCAGGAATCAGCCCCAGCATTTT. Its translation is CASSLTRGRNQPQHF.

The chain recombines TRBV28 with TRBJ2-3; no reliable D call. V lost 6 bases and J lost 5, with 9 bases in between. The CDR3 length is 12 residues. Germline V gene sequence: CDR1 MDHEN, CDR2 SYDVKM. The chain's CDR3 is CASRGPIDTQYF. CDR3 in DNA: TGTGCCAGCAGAGGCCCCATAGATACGCAGTATTTT.

This sequence joins TRBV4-1 and TRBJ1-2; D is ambiguous. Deletions cut 4 bases from V and 0 bases from J, with 9 bases between. The CDR3 has 14 amino acids. The V gene's germline CDR1 is MGHRA and CDR2 YSYEKL. The CDR3 loop is CASSRPESNYGYTF. Here the CDR3 DNA reads TGCGCCAGCAGCCGTCCCGAATCTAACTATGGCTACACCTTC.

The J gene is TRBJ2-1, the V gene TRBV5-1, with D unclear. The V gene's germline CDR1 is SGHRS and CDR2 YFSETQ. CDR3 length: 15 amino acids. The V and J ends lost 4 bases and 2 bases respectively, with 13 bases between them. CDR3 protein: CASSPAATTYNEQFF. CDR3 sequence (DNA): TGCGCCAGCAGCCCCGCAGCTACTACCTACAATGAGCAGTTCTTC. The full variable domain, its missing parts supplied by reference TRBV5-1 and TRBJ2-1, is KAGVTQTPRYLIKTRGQQVTLSCSPISGHRSVSWYQQTPGQGLQFLFEYFSETQRNKGNFPGRFSGRQFSNSRSEMNVSTLELGDSALYLCASSPAATTYNEQFFGPGTRLTVL.

In its sample, this clone was seen once. This sequence joins TRBV9 and TRBJ2-7, with D maybe TRBD1 (6 bases). The CDR3 is 19 amino acids. Germline V lookup: CDR1 SGDLS, CDR2 YYNGEE. V lost 4 bases and J 0 bases, leaving 26 bases between the germline ends. The DNA of the CDR3 is TGTGCCAGCAGCCCCACCTTTATGCGAGGGGGAAGAAGCTCCTACGAGCAGTACTTC. It codes for CASSPTFMRGGRSSYEQYF.